The rows below give T cell receptor beta chains drawn from one sample of a study of T cell changes during pregnancy in multiple sclerosis. Generated by immunoSEQ multiplex PCR, the TCRdb table keeps only in-frame clones and is missing some. The sample has under 85,000 clones, under 95% seen once; the top ten hold 0.4% to 0.6%. The specimen comprised CD4+ T cells from peripheral blood mononuclear cells, sampled in the second trimester of pregnancy. Every receptor here comes from a female donor with multiple sclerosis, enrolled in a pregnancy study. Both conserved end residues are part of each CDR3. A D gene is named only where the DNA matches it firmly. Clone size appears in some rows only: once, few, many, or a class for an expanded clone.

v_call: TRBV7-9; d_call: NA; clone_size: once; j_call: TRBJ2-7; cdr3_nt: TGTGCCAGCAGCTTAGCCGCAGGGTTAGGCGAGCAGTACTTC; cdr3_aa: CASSLAAGLGEQYF
v_call: TRBV19; d_call: NA; clone_size: NA; j_call: TRBJ2-5; cdr3_nt: TGTGCCAGTAGTATGCTGGCGGGACAAGAGACCCAGTACTTC; cdr3_aa: CASSMLAGQETQYF
v_call: TRBV4-1; d_call: NA; clone_size: once; j_call: TRBJ1-4; cdr3_nt: TGCGCCAGCAGCCAGCAGGGTCTAGCTAATGAAAAACTGTTTTTT; cdr3_aa: CASSQQGLANEKLFF
v_call: TRBV4-2; d_call: TRBD1; clone_size: NA; j_call: TRBJ1-5; cdr3_nt: TGTGCCAGCAGCCAAAGGGGACAGGGGGCACATCAGCCCCAGCATTTT; cdr3_aa: CASSQRGQGAHQPQHF
v_call: TRBV29-1; d_call: NA; clone_size: NA; j_call: TRBJ2-1; cdr3_nt: TGCAGCGTTGACTCTCGGGGGTTGGGCTACAATGAGCAGTTCTTC; cdr3_aa: CSVDSRGLGYNEQFF
v_call: TRBV10-1; d_call: TRBD1; clone_size: NA; j_call: TRBJ2-7; cdr3_nt: TGCGCCAGCAGAGACAGGGGGTACAACGAGCAGTACTTC; cdr3_aa: CASRDRGYNEQYF
v_call: TRBV7-9; d_call: NA; clone_size: few; j_call: TRBJ1-2; cdr3_nt: TGTGCCAGCAGCGATCCAGGGGAATGGGGCTATGGCTACACCTTC; cdr3_aa: CASSDPGEWGYGYTF
v_call: TRBV6-6; d_call: NA; clone_size: NA; j_call: TRBJ1-2; cdr3_nt: TGTGCCAGCAGTTCAGATACAGATGGCTACACCTTC; cdr3_aa: CASSSDTDGYTF
v_call: TRBV6-1; d_call: TRBD1; clone_size: NA; j_call: TRBJ2-5; cdr3_nt: TGTGCCAGCAGTAACCGGGACAGGGAAAGGGAGACCCAGTACTTC; cdr3_aa: CASSNRDRERETQYF
v_call: TRBV6-1; d_call: TRBD2; clone_size: NA; j_call: TRBJ2-2; cdr3_nt: TGTGCCAGCACGGGAACAGGACTAGTGTCCGGGGAGCTGTTTTTT; cdr3_aa: CASTGTGLVSGELFF
v_call: TRBV6-5; d_call: TRBD1; clone_size: few; j_call: TRBJ1-5; cdr3_nt: TGTGCCAGCAGGGGTGGGACAGACAATCAGCCCCAGCATTTT; cdr3_aa: CASRGGTDNQPQHF
v_call: TRBV5-1; d_call: NA; clone_size: once; j_call: TRBJ1-2; cdr3_nt: TGCGCCAGCGGTCTAGGTACCCGTAATTATGGCTACACCTTC; cdr3_aa: CASGLGTRNYGYTF
v_call: TRBV5-1; d_call: TRBD2; clone_size: NA; j_call: TRBJ2-3; cdr3_nt: TGCGCCAGCAGCTCGACCGGGACTAGCGGGAGGGAACATTGGAACACAGATACGCAGTATTTT; cdr3_aa: CASSSTGTSGREHWNTDTQYF